Listed below are T cell receptor beta chains from one sample, sequenced in a study of T cell responses to AZD1222 COVID-19 vaccine. Produced via immunoSEQ multiplex PCR; TCRdb's table is partial and in-frame only. The sample shows 100,000 to 150,000 clones, roughly 93% of them seen only once. The specimen was peripheral blood, collected on day 0 of AZD1222 vaccination. The receptor set was obtained from an adult in good health. The CDR3 runs from the conserved cysteine through the conserved F or W. The order of the fields is D gene, J gene, clone size, V gene, CDR3 DNA, CDR3 protein. The D gene is left open where the match is weak. Size is omitted from some rows. Given values are once, few, many or a class for expanded clones.

D: TRBD1
J: TRBJ1-4
size: NA
V: TRBV15
DNA: TGTGCCACCAGCAGTCCATACCCCGGGACAGATGAAAAACTGTTTTTT
CDR3: CATSSPYPGTDEKLFF

D: NA
J: TRBJ1-1
size: NA
V: TRBV6-5
DNA: TGTGCCAGCAGCACAGGGACTAGGAACACTGAAGCTTTCTTT
CDR3: CASSTGTRNTEAFF

D: NA
J: TRBJ2-5
size: NA
V: TRBV11-3
DNA: TGTGCCAGCAGCTCACAGGGAAACCTAGAGACCCAGTACTTC
CDR3: CASSSQGNLETQYF

D: NA
J: TRBJ1-2
size: NA
V: TRBV6-2/TRBV6-3
DNA: TGTGCCAGCACTAACTCCTCCCCCCGTTCTGGCTATGGCTACACCTTC
CDR3: CASTNSSPRSGYGYTF

D: TRBD1
J: TRBJ2-4
size: NA
V: TRBV24-1
DNA: TGTGCCACCAGTGAGGGACAGGGGGCGTCTCAAGCCAAAAACATTCAGTACTTC
CDR3: CATSEGQGASQAKNIQYF

D: NA
J: TRBJ1-2
size: NA
V: TRBV30
DNA: TGTGCCTGGAGTGTATCAGGCAGAGCTAACTATGGCTACACCTTC
CDR3: CAWSVSGRANYGYTF

D: TRBD1
J: TRBJ2-1
size: NA
V: TRBV6-1
DNA: TGTGCCAGCAGTTCTATACAGGGGGTTGAGCAGTTCTTC
CDR3: CASSSIQGVEQFF

D: NA
J: TRBJ2-1
size: few
V: TRBV19
DNA: TGTGCCAGTAGTGACGGGACCCACAATGAGCAGTTCTTC
CDR3: CASSDGTHNEQFF

D: TRBD2
J: TRBJ2-2
size: NA
V: TRBV30
DNA: TGTGCCTGGAGTGGACTAGCGGGAGTCGTAAGCGGGGAGCTGTTTTTT
CDR3: CAWSGLAGVVSGELFF

D: TRBD2
J: TRBJ2-3
size: NA
V: TRBV4-2
DNA: TGTGCCAGCAGCCGGGCTAGCGGGGACACAGATACGCAGTATTTT
CDR3: CASSRASGDTDTQYF

D: NA
J: TRBJ2-2
size: NA
V: TRBV29-1
DNA: TGCAGCGCTGACGCGGTGGAGTCCGGGGAGCTGTTTTTT
CDR3: CSADAVESGELFF

D: TRBD1
J: TRBJ2-2
size: once
V: TRBV7-9
DNA: TGTGCCAGCAGCCCCGGTGGGACAGGGTCCGGGGAGCTGTTTTTT
CDR3: CASSPGGTGSGELFF

D: NA
J: TRBJ1-1
size: NA
V: TRBV15
DNA: TGTGCCACCAGCAGAGGAGGCTCAGGGAACACTGAAGCTTTCTTT
CDR3: CATSRGGSGNTEAFF

D: TRBD1
J: TRBJ1-5
size: NA
V: TRBV3-1/TRBV3-2
DNA: TGTGCCAGCGTCCGACAGGGCACCTATAGCAATCAGCCCCAGCATTTT
CDR3: CASVRQGTYSNQPQHF

D: TRBD2
J: TRBJ2-2
size: NA
V: TRBV4-3
DNA: TGCGCCAGCAGCCAAGAGTCCCCGGGGGGACTAGCGGGAGCCACGAACACCGGGGAGCTGTTTTTT
CDR3: CASSQESPGGLAGATNTGELFF

D: TRBD2
J: TRBJ2-7
size: NA
V: TRBV28
DNA: TGTGCCAGCAGCCCGATCGGACTAGCGCGCGAGCAGTACTTC
CDR3: CASSPIGLAREQYF

D: TRBD2
J: TRBJ2-1
size: NA
V: TRBV19
DNA: TGTGCCACAAAAGGGACTAGCGGGGTATACAATGAGCAGTTCTTC
CDR3: CATKGTSGVYNEQFF

D: NA
J: TRBJ2-3
size: NA
V: TRBV11-2
DNA: TGTGCCAGCAGCTTAGGGGGTCCAGATACGCAGTATTTT
CDR3: CASSLGGPDTQYF

D: NA
J: TRBJ1-5
size: NA
V: TRBV9
DNA: TGTGCCAGCAGCCTTGACGGCGGGGTTGATCAGCCCCAGCATTTT
CDR3: CASSLDGGVDQPQHF

D: NA
J: TRBJ2-2
size: NA
V: TRBV24-1
DNA: TGTGCCACCAGCAGGGAGAACACCGGGGAGCTGTTTTTT
CDR3: CATSRENTGELFF

D: TRBD1
J: TRBJ1-2
size: NA
V: TRBV4-3
DNA: TGCGCCAGCAGCCAAGATATAAGGGACAGGATCTATGGCTACACCTTC
CDR3: CASSQDIRDRIYGYTF

D: NA
J: TRBJ2-2
size: NA
V: TRBV6-5
DNA: TGTGCCAGCAGTTCCCGGGACCTGGGAACCGGGGAGCTGTTTTTT
CDR3: CASSSRDLGTGELFF

D: TRBD2
J: TRBJ2-1
size: NA
V: TRBV7-9
DNA: TGTGCCAGCAGCCCGACTAGCGGAACAACCTACAATGAGCAGTTCTTC
CDR3: CASSPTSGTTYNEQFF

D: NA
J: TRBJ2-7
size: NA
V: TRBV5-4
DNA: TGTGCCAGCAGCTTAAAGGGGCCTCGGGAGCAGTACTTC
CDR3: CASSLKGPREQYF

D: NA
J: TRBJ1-1
size: NA
V: TRBV2
DNA: TGTGCCAGCATTAGGAACACTGAAGCTTTCTTT
CDR3: CASIRNTEAFF

D: NA
J: TRBJ2-7
size: once
V: TRBV14
DNA: TGTGCCAGCAGCCACAGGGGTAGGAGCTCCTACGAGCAGTACTTC
CDR3: CASSHRGRSSYEQYF

D: TRBD1
J: TRBJ2-7
size: NA
V: TRBV19
DNA: TGTGCCAGTAGTATCAGCGGGACAGGGTTCTTCGAGCAGTACTTC
CDR3: CASSISGTGFFEQYF

D: TRBD1
J: TRBJ2-5
size: NA
V: TRBV4-1
DNA: TGCGCCAGCAGCCAAGAGGGGAGCAGGGGGGAGACCCAGTACTTC
CDR3: CASSQEGSRGETQYF

D: NA
J: TRBJ2-2
size: once
V: TRBV6-2/TRBV6-3
DNA: TGTGCCAGCAGTTTAACAGGCGCGGCGAACACCGGGGAGCTGTTTTTT
CDR3: CASSLTGAANTGELFF

D: NA
J: TRBJ1-6
size: NA
V: TRBV9
DNA: TGTGCCAGCAGCGCCGGGACCGGGGGAATTTCACCCCTCCACTTT
CDR3: CASSAGTGGISPLHF

D: TRBD1
J: TRBJ1-1
size: NA
V: TRBV3-1/TRBV3-2
DNA: TGTGCCAGCAGCCAAGGGGGCAGGGGGACTGAAGCTTTCTTT
CDR3: CASSQGGRGTEAFF

D: NA
J: TRBJ1-4
size: NA
V: TRBV7-9
DNA: TGTGCCAGCAGCCCGTACGCAACCGCTGGCCCATATGAAAAACTGTTTTTT
CDR3: CASSPYATAGPYEKLFF

D: TRBD2
J: TRBJ2-7
size: NA
V: TRBV27
DNA: TGTGCCAGCAGGGAACTAGCGGCCACACCCTACGAGCAGTACTTC
CDR3: CASRELAATPYEQYF

D: NA
J: TRBJ2-1
size: NA
V: TRBV6-2/TRBV6-3
DNA: TGTGCCAGCAGTTACATCCAGGGTGGGAATGAGCAGTTCTTC
CDR3: CASSYIQGGNEQFF

D: NA
J: TRBJ1-1
size: NA
V: TRBV11-1
DNA: TGTGCCAGCAGCTTATCCAAGCCGAACACTGAAGCTTTCTTT
CDR3: CASSLSKPNTEAFF

D: TRBD1
J: TRBJ1-1
size: NA
V: TRBV11-2
DNA: TGTGCCAGCAGCTTTGGGACAGGGGGCGCGAACACTGAAGCTTTCTTT
CDR3: CASSFGTGGANTEAFF

D: NA
J: TRBJ1-1
size: NA
V: TRBV2
DNA: TGTGCCAGTGGAGAGATTACCACTGAAGCTTTCTTT
CDR3: CASGEITTEAFF

D: TRBD2
J: TRBJ2-3
size: NA
V: TRBV7-9
DNA: TGTGCCAGCACGGCGGGACTAGCGGAAAGCACAGATACGCAGTATTTT
CDR3: CASTAGLAESTDTQYF

D: NA
J: TRBJ1-1
size: NA
V: TRBV15
DNA: TGTGCCACCAGCAGAGATATAGGAAAGGCAGGGACTGAAGCTTTCTTT
CDR3: CATSRDIGKAGTEAFF

D: TRBD2
J: TRBJ2-7
size: NA
V: TRBV12-3/TRBV12-4
DNA: TGTGCCAGCAGCCGGGGGGGCCACGAGCAGTACTTC
CDR3: CASSRGGHEQYF